This T cell receptor (beta chain) was retrieved from a study of T cells in Graves' hyperthyroidism and ophthalmopathy. Regarding the study as a whole: The model anticipated ophthalmopathy a median approximately 6.6 months pre-onset. Within blood appeared most thyroid clonotypes that had expanded above 0.001.

Looked up from germline, CDR1 is MGHDK and CDR2 is SYGVNS. V was pared by 2 bases and J by 7 bases, with 17 bases between. The CDR3 sequence is 15 residues long. Cells are PBMCs isolated from more than 8.5 ml of fresh blood. What was amplified from RNA transcripts were TCR beta CDR3 regions. With the HTBI primer set, the TCR CDR3 went through a first round of RT-PCR. TCRdb analysed the multiplex PCR reads with MiXCR anew, one entry per CDR3 protein. The data hold 640,000 or so distinct CDR3 sequences, with 13% to 15% observed a single time. For this clonotype: Its antigen is undetermined.

The clonotype comes from a woman aged 18-29 years with Graves' ophthalmopathy. V and J are TRBV25-1 and TRBJ2-5, with D perhaps TRBD2 (6 bases). Sequenced sample: blood. The CDR3 nucleotides are TGTGCCAGCAGTGAAGCCCCCGAGAGGCGGGGGACCCAGTACTTC. This codes for CASSEAPERRGTQYF.